This passage covers 19 T cell receptor beta chains from one sample sequenced in a study of CD8 T cells in ankylosing spondylitis (dated by TCRdb to the late 2010s). Libraries were built with 5' RACE. Sequencer: Illumina HiSeq 2500. The public sequencing data were trimmed at Q25 with fastp and processed into clonotypes with MiXCR by TCRdb, which kept only in-frame beta chains. Here each entry gathers all rows of one CDR3 protein and keeps the most common genes and DNA. This sample gives about 500,000 distinct CDR3 sequences in total; roughly 5.2% of them show up just once. The ten largest clones take up under 4.5% of the sample. Overall study results and their limits: Blood from ankylosing spondylitis patients appeared to be characterized by a TCR beta motif composed of about eight highly homologous amino acid variants.

No cognate antigen is known for these TCRs. Sequenced: blood, either unsorted or a sorted T cell fraction (not recorded which). The receptors stem from a male donor with ankylosing spondylitis.

This clonotype was counted many times. The chain employs TRBV20-1 and TRBJ2-3; D gene uncertain. The CDR3 runs 11 residues. Germline CDR1 reads DFQATT; CDR2 reads SNEGSKA (reference sequence). V was clipped by 6 bases and J by 5 bases, with 9 bases between them. DNA for the CDR3: TGCAGTGCCGAAGTAGTAGATACGCAGTATTTT. It encodes CSAEVVDTQYF.

This clonotype was seen at least ten times. The chain links TRBV6-2 or TRBV6-3 to TRBJ2-1; maybe TRBD2 (6 bases). The CDR3 loop spans 19 amino acids. V was clipped by 5 bases and J by 2 bases, with 25 bases between them. CDR1 is MNHEY, CDR2 SVGEGT, per germline. CDR3 coding DNA: TGTGCCAGCAGTCCCGGGACTTTTTATACAGATCGAGCCTACAATGAGCAGTTCTTC. Translated: CASSPGTFYTDRAYNEQFF.

This clonotype was observed at least ten times. This chain connects TRBV9 to TRBJ2-1; 9 bases match TRBD1. Germline CDR1 and CDR2: SGDLS and YYNGEE. Trimming cost V 3 bases and J 4 bases; bases outside gene matches: 5. This CDR3 spans 15 amino acids. The CDR3, as DNA: TGTGCCAGCAGCGAACAGGGGGCCCGGTACAATGAGCAGTTCTTC. Protein product: CASSEQGARYNEQFF.

This clonotype was detected many times. The CDR3 bases are TGTGCCAGCAGCATAAGTAGGGACACTGAAGCTTTCTTT. Protein: CASSISRDTEAFF. The rearrangement uses TRBV9 and TRBJ1-1; D call uncertain. Germline CDR1 and CDR2: SGDLS and YYNGEE. This CDR3 contains 13 residues. Trimming stripped 4 bases from V and 3 bases from J, with 10 bases between.

The V call is TRBV7-9, the J call TRBJ2-5; TRBD2 is a possible D gene (6 bases). V lost 2 bases to trimming and J lost 2 bases, with 18 bases between them. This CDR3 region has 17 residues. CDR1 is SEHNR, CDR2 FQNEAQ, per germline (reference sequence). DNA of the CDR3: TGTGCCAGCAGCTTACCGAGGTTTGCAGGGAGGCAAGAGACCCAGTACTTC. As protein: CASSLPRFAGRQETQYF.

This clonotype was recorded many times. This chain's CDR3 is CASSDLDRVSYEQYF. CDR3 nucleotides: TGTGCCAGCAGTGATCTCGACAGGGTATCCTACGAGCAGTACTTC. The chain combines TRBV27 with TRBJ2-7; 7 nucleotides agree with TRBD1. V shed 5 bases, J shed 1 base, and the junction held 8 bases outside the gene matches. The CDR3 loop spans 15 amino acids. Per germline, CDR1 MNHEY and CDR2 SMNVEV (reference sequence).

This clonotype was counted many times. The chain couples TRBV20-1 to TRBJ2-7; 9 bases align to TRBD2. The CDR3 has 14 residues. Germline CDR1 reads DFQATT; CDR2 reads SNEGSKA (reference sequence). V was clipped by 5 bases and J by 3 bases; unmatched bases: 8. CDR3 amino acids: CSAAPSAGGYEQYF. CDR3 nucleotides: TGCAGTGCTGCCCCTTCAGCGGGAGGCTACGAGCAGTACTTC.

On this clonotype: A read error may be the cause here, since a much bigger clone is one base away. The chain combines TRBV12-3 or TRBV12-4 with TRBJ2-1; 10 nucleotides line up with TRBD1. The CDR3 extends over 14 amino acids. With V trimmed by 8 bases and J by 0 bases, 1 base remained unmatched. In DNA, the CDR3 is TGTGCCAGCGGGGACAGGGGCTCCTACAATGAGCAGTTCTTC. This codes for CASGDRGSYNEQFF.

In the case of this clonotype: Possible read error: a much larger clone is one base away. The V gene is TRBV4-3, the J gene TRBJ1-4; possible D gene TRBD1, 5 bases. The length of the CDR3 is 17 residues. Germline CDR1 is LGHNA and CDR2 is YSLEER. This chain's CDR3 is CARSQAPGTAYNEKLFF. The CDR3, as DNA: TGCGCCCGCAGCCAAGCTCCCGGGACCGCTTATAATGAAAAACTGTTTTTT.

Many counts were recorded for this clonotype. V is TRBV29-1 and J is TRBJ2-7, with no clear D. There are 14 residues in the CDR3. Between the trimmed V and J ends, which lost 4 bases and 5 bases, there was a span of 18 bases. Per the germline V gene, CDR1 is SQVTM and CDR2 is ANQGSEA. The CDR3 DNA reads as TGCAGCGTTGCCTCCGGACGGTCTGAGAACGAGCAGTACTTC. It yields the protein CSVASGRSENEQYF.

This clonotype appeared many times. The V call is TRBV20-1, the J call TRBJ1-1; 7 bases are shared with TRBD1. The V segment lost 6 bases and the J segment 4 bases; nucleotides outside the gene matches: 8. The CDR3 covers 13 residues. CDR1 DFQATT and CDR2 SNEGSKA come from the germline V gene (reference sequence). The CDR3 coding sequence is TGCAGTGCACCTGACAGGGTCCCCACTGAAGCTTTCTTT. It translates to CSAPDRVPTEAFF.

This clonotype was counted at least ten times. V usage is TRBV28 and J usage is TRBJ1-2; 8 bases are shared with TRBD1. Per the germline V gene, CDR1 is MDHEN and CDR2 is SYDVKM. The CDR3 totals 14 residues. Unmatched junction bases numbered 11, after V lost 10 bases and J lost 4 bases. Written as DNA, the CDR3 is TGTGCCATTAAAGAATACAGGGGGGCCTATGGCTACACCTTC. This translates into CAIKEYRGAYGYTF.

This clonotype was recorded a few times. This chain links TRBV20-1 with TRBJ2-7; 12 positions agree with TRBD1. J gave up 6 bases and V 1 base, and 4 bases lay outside the gene matches. Germline values: CDR1 DFQATT, CDR2 SNEGSKA (reference sequence). The CDR3 covers 14 residues. CDR3 coding DNA: TGCAGTGCTAGAGTGGGACAGGGGGCCCTCGAGCAGTACTTC. It translates to CSARVGQGALEQYF.

This clonotype was seen ten or more times. This chain joins TRBV20-1 and TRBJ2-3; tentative D call: TRBD2 (6 bases). The CDR3 consists of 14 residues. Trimming left V 3 bases short and J 6 bases short, with 16 bases between. Germline CDR1 DFQATT, CDR2 SNEGSKA (reference sequence). CDR3 nucleotide sequence: TGCAGTGCTAGGGATCGGGGGAGCAGCGATACGCAGTATTTT. Protein product: CSARDRGSSDTQYF.

The chain joins TRBV5-8 to TRBJ2-2; D gene uncertain. CDR1 and CDR2 from the germline V gene are SGHTS and YDEGEE. The CDR3 is made up of 16 amino acids. Trimming pared 0 bases from V and 0 bases from J, leaving 9 bases between. The CDR3 sequence is CASSLEWYANTGELFF. CDR3 coding DNA: TGTGCCAGCAGCTTGGAGTGGTACGCGAACACCGGGGAGCTGTTTTTT.

This clonotype was detected ten times or more. V is TRBV20-1 and J is TRBJ2-7; 10 bases align to TRBD1. The V gene end was trimmed by 6 bases and the J gene end by 9 bases; junction bases not matched to a gene: 14. The length of the CDR3 is 14 residues. Germline CDR1 and CDR2: DFQATT and SNEGSKA (reference sequence). Here the CDR3 reads CSARGGQGSWGQYF. CDR3 nucleotides: TGCAGTGCGAGGGGGGGACAGGGGTCCTGGGGGCAGTACTTC.

The table lists this clonotype with many counts. V gene TRBV20-1 combines with J gene TRBJ1-6; maybe TRBD1 (5 bases). The V end lost 3 bases, the J end lost 13 bases, and 16 bases lay between the germline ends. CDR1 and CDR2 from the germline V gene are DFQATT and SNEGSKA (reference sequence). This CDR3 region has 13 residues. CDR3 residues: CSARGTAVRPLHF. The CDR3 nucleotides read TGCAGTGCTAGGGGGACGGCGGTTCGCCCCCTCCACTTT.

Of note for this clonotype: A junction end diverges from the germline sequence, so it may reflect a read error. This chain uses TRBV6-2 or TRBV6-3 with TRBJ2-1; perhaps TRBD2 as D (8 bases). The CDR3 extends over 17 amino acids. The germline V gene has CDR1 MNHEY and CDR2 SVGEGT. CDR3 in amino acids: CASSHSLSGSYRGEQFF. In DNA, the CDR3 is TGTGCCAGCAGTCACTCGTTGAGCGGGAGTTACAGGGGTGAGCAGTTCTTC.

This clonotype has ten or more counts. The chain joins TRBV2 to TRBJ2-3; D is perhaps TRBD1 (5 bases). The CDR3 contains 12 residues. The germline V gene encodes CDR1 SNHLY and CDR2 FYNNEI. Trimming shortened V by 8 bases and J by 6 bases, and 12 bases separated the two germline ends. The CDR3 DNA follows: TGTGCCAGCGGGCCCTCAGGGGATACGCAGTATTTT. This codes for CASGPSGDTQYF.